Listed here are 17 T cell receptor beta chains from one sample, sequenced in a study of blood T cell repertoires in COVID-19. Generated by immunoSEQ multiplex PCR, the TCRdb table keeps only in-frame clones and is missing some. The sample holds about 180,000 clones; 75% to 90% are singletons and the top ten take under 10%. The material sequenced was peripheral blood. These receptors originate from a woman in her 70s with COVID-19, enrolled during active disease.

This chain uses TRBV5-4 with TRBJ2-7, with D maybe TRBD1 (6 bases). The CDR3 is made up of 15 amino acids. Trimming shortened V by 6 bases and J by 6 bases, and 22 bases separated the two germline ends. The V gene's germline CDR1 is SGHNT and CDR2 YYREEE (reference sequence). The CDR3 region has the DNA TGTGCCAGCAACAGGATTGGACAGCCGTACCTCGAGCAGTACTTC. It translates to CASNRIGQPYLEQYF.

The chain joins TRBV18 to TRBJ2-1; tentative D call: TRBD1 (6 bases). The length of the CDR3 is 14 residues. Trimming cost V 5 bases and J 9 bases, with 17 bases left between them. Germline V gives CDR1 KGHSH, CDR2 LQKENI. The CDR3 is CASSNLDSRIEQFF. The CDR3 DNA follows: TGTGCCAGCTCAAATTTGGACAGCCGGATTGAGCAGTTCTTC. Complete variable domain (other parts from reference TRBV18 and TRBJ2-1): NAGVMQNPRHLVRRRGQEARLRCSPMKGHSHVYWYRQLPEEGLKFMVYLQKENIIDESGMPKERFSAEFPKEGPSILRIQQVVRGDSAAYFCASSNLDSRIEQFFGPGTRLTVL.

The chain uses TRBV9 and TRBJ2-2; TRBD1 might be the D (5 bases). The V gene's germline CDR1 is SGDLS and CDR2 YYNGEE. The CDR3 is 14 amino acids. Trimming pared 2 bases from V and 2 bases from J, leaving 7 bases between. The CDR3 reads CASSVQGNTGELFF. CDR3 sequence (DNA): TGTGCCAGCAGCGTGCAGGGAAACACCGGGGAGCTGTTTTTT.

V and J are TRBV11-3 and TRBJ2-3; TRBD2 matches 16 bases. The CDR3 has 16 residues. V shed 5 bases, J shed 4 bases, and the junction held 3 bases outside the gene matches. The germline V gene has CDR1 SGHNT and CDR2 YENEEA. The CDR3 sequence: CASSQGLAGGSDTQYF. In DNA form, the CDR3 reads TGTGCCAGCAGCCAGGGACTAGCGGGAGGGTCAGATACGCAGTATTTT. The full variable domain, with the rest looked up from reference TRBV11-3 and TRBJ2-3, is EAGVVQSPRYKIIEKKQPVAFWCNPISGHNTLYWYLQNLGQGPELLIRYENEEAVDDSQLPKDRFSAERLKGVDSTLKIQPAELGDSAVYLCASSQGLAGGSDTQYFGPGTRLTVL.

The chain is built from TRBV19 and TRBJ1-4; D is ambiguous. The germline V and J ends were trimmed by 3 bases and 3 bases, with 11 bases remaining between them. In germline, CDR1 is LNHDA, CDR2 SQIVND (reference sequence). This CDR3 spans 15 amino acids. The CDR3 DNA reads TGTGCCAGTAGTATGGAGTCCCTCCCTAATGAAAAACTGTTTTTT. Translation: CASSMESLPNEKLFF.

The chain is built from TRBV10-3 and TRBJ1-2; the match to TRBD1 covers 8 bases. The germline gives CDR1 ENHRY, CDR2 SYGVKD. V gave up 4 bases and J gave up 4 bases; unmatched junction bases: 11. CDR3 length: 16 residues. CDR3 coding DNA: TGTGCCATCAGTGTCAAGGGGCAGGGGGCCGGCTATGGCTACACCTTC. Protein: CAISVKGQGAGYGYTF.

This clone was observed a handful of times. The gene calls are TRBV2 and TRBJ1-6; 11 nucleotides line up with TRBD1. Looked up from germline, CDR1 is SNHLY and CDR2 is FYNNEI. The CDR3 consists of 16 residues. V was clipped by 4 bases and J by 4 bases; unmatched bases: 3. The CDR3 region is CASSGDRGIYNSPLHF. Here the CDR3 DNA reads TGTGCCAGCAGTGGGGACAGGGGGATTTATAATTCACCCCTCCACTTT.

The chain links TRBV9 to TRBJ2-7; TRBD2 agrees at 8 bases. Germline lookup yields CDR1 SGDLS and CDR2 YYNGEE. CDR3 length: 16 residues. V shed 3 bases and J 2 bases; nucleotides not matched to a gene: 10. As DNA, the CDR3 is TGTGCCAGCAGCGACGATACCGGGAGGGCACCCTACGAGCAGTACTTC. It codes for CASSDDTGRAPYEQYF. Based on the CDR3 plus reference TRBV9 and TRBJ2-7, the full variable domain is DSGVTQTPKHLITATGQRVTLRCSPRSGDLSVYWYQQSLDQGLQFLIQYYNGEERAKGNILERFSAQQFPDLHSELNLSSLELGDSALYFCASSDDTGRAPYEQYFGPGTRLTVT.

This chain joins TRBV7-2 and TRBJ2-1; no reliable D call. V was shortened by 3 bases and J by 10 bases, with 10 bases between the two germline ends. CDR3 length: 12 amino acids. Germline V gene lookup returns CDR1 SGHTA and CDR2 FQGNSA. CDR3 nucleotides: TGTGCCAGCAGCTTGCTGGGCCGGGAGCAGTTCTTC. Translated: CASSLLGREQFF.

The V gene is TRBV29-1, the J gene TRBJ2-7; 9 nucleotides line up with TRBD2. V lost 1 base, J lost 7 bases, and 14 bases stayed unmatched. Germline V CDR1 and CDR2: SQVTM, ANQGSEA. The CDR3 consists of 16 residues. The CDR3 bases are TGCAGCGTTGAAGTTTTAGGGCGGGAGGGCCTCGGGGAGCAGTACTTC. It codes for CSVEVLGREGLGEQYF.

In this sample, this clone turned up a few times. The V call is TRBV7-2, the J call TRBJ2-1, with D maybe TRBD2 (5 bases). V was clipped by 5 bases and J by 9 bases, with 23 bases between them. The CDR3 has 16 residues. Germline assignment: CDR1 SGHTA and CDR2 FQGNSA. CDR3 nucleotides: TGTGCCAGCAGCCAAGGGCCTAGCCGGAGTGGGTTTGAGCAGTTCTTC. Its protein is CASSQGPSRSGFEQFF.

V usage is TRBV7-2 and J usage is TRBJ2-7; 9 bases map to TRBD2. This CDR3 comprises 16 residues. In germline, CDR1 is SGHTA, CDR2 FQGNSA. Trimming removed 2 bases from V and 3 bases from J; junction bases left unmatched: 8. DNA for the CDR3: TGTGCCAGCAGCTTAAGGGTGGCGGGAGGGCGCTACGAGCAGTACTTC. This translates into CASSLRVAGGRYEQYF.

The V gene is TRBV13, the J gene TRBJ1-2; 10 bases fit TRBD1. Germline V CDR1 and CDR2: PRHDT, FYEKMQ (reference sequence). The CDR3 runs to 17 residues. The junction had 9 bases not matched to a gene; V was cut back by 1 base and J by 4 bases. Here the CDR3 reads CASSLEDRGFRGYGYTF. CDR3 DNA: TGTGCCAGCAGCTTAGAGGACAGGGGGTTTCGAGGCTATGGCTACACCTTC.

V usage is TRBV28 and J usage is TRBJ1-2; unclear D gene. The V gene lost 5 bases and the J gene lost 4 bases, with 14 bases spanning the gap. This CDR3 is 14 amino acids long. Germline V CDR1 and CDR2: MDHEN, SYDVKM. The CDR3 sequence: CASSVSPGVYGYTF. For the CDR3, the DNA is TGTGCCAGCAGTGTATCCCCCGGAGTCTATGGCTACACCTTC.

V usage is TRBV9 and J usage is TRBJ1-2; D is unclear. Germline CDR1 reads SGDLS; CDR2 reads YYNGEE. The V and J ends lost 0 bases and 7 bases respectively, with 13 bases between them. This CDR3 region has 14 residues. The CDR3 sequence: CASSVGEGRGGYTF. The DNA for the CDR3 is TGTGCCAGCAGCGTAGGGGAGGGTCGGGGTGGCTACACCTTC.

The chain joins TRBV18 to TRBJ2-5, with D possibly being TRBD2 (6 bases). V was pared by 7 bases and J by 2 bases, with 11 bases between. The CDR3 covers 13 residues. From germline, CDR1 is KGHSH and CDR2 LQKENI. Here the CDR3 DNA reads TGTGCCAGCTTGGGGCGGGAACAAGAGACCCAGTACTTC. Amino acids: CASLGREQETQYF. The full variable domain, rest sourced from reference TRBV18 and TRBJ2-5, is NAGVMQNPRHLVRRRGQEARLRCSPMKGHSHVYWYRQLPEEGLKFMVYLQKENIIDESGMPKERFSAEFPKEGPSILRIQQVVRGDSAAYFCASLGREQETQYFGPGTRLLVL.

The rearrangement joins TRBV28 to TRBJ2-3, with TRBD2 matching over 15 bases. Losses at the gene ends were 3 bases for V and 4 bases for J; bases not matched to a gene: 2. Germline V gene sequence: CDR1 MDHEN, CDR2 SYDVKM. The CDR3 sequence is 16 residues long. In nucleotides, the CDR3 is TGTGCCAGCAGTTTGGGGACTAGCGGGAGGCCAGATACGCAGTATTTT. Translation gives CASSLGTSGRPDTQYF. The full variable domain, with the rest looked up from reference TRBV28 and TRBJ2-3, is DVKVTQSSRYLVKRTGEKVFLECVQDMDHENMFWYRQDPGLGLRLIYFSYDVKMKEKGDIPEGYSVSREKKERFSLILESASTNQTSMYLCASSLGTSGRPDTQYFGPGTRLTVL.